This T cell receptor (beta chain) was captured in a study of T cells in Graves' hyperthyroidism and ophthalmopathy. Researchers took RNA transcripts and amplified the TCR beta CDR3 regions from them. First-round RT-PCR with HTBI primers amplified the TCR CDR3 region. TCRdb re-analysed the multiplex PCR reads in MiXCR, keeping a single row per CDR3 protein. The sample includes under 450,000 distinct CDR3 sequences, approximately 15% of them seen just once. CDR1 and CDR2 (germline): SEHNR, FQNEAQ (reference sequence). This CDR3 has 17 amino acids. V shed 5 bases and J shed 10 bases, with 27 bases lying between them. This clonotype was seen ten or more times. Graves' hyperthyroidism without ophthalmopathy progression within 18 months was termed stable. Newly diagnosed hyperthyroidism, duration under 2 months, in patients aged 18 to 65.

The sequencing input was blood. V and J are TRBV7-9 and TRBJ2-1; possible D gene TRBD2, 6 bases. The sequence came from a woman in her late teens or twenties with Graves' hyperthyroidism. As DNA, the CDR3 is TGTGCCAGCAGCCGTATCGGGGGTTCGGGAGAGGCAGGAGAGCAGTTCTTC. It translates to CASSRIGGSGEAGEQFF.